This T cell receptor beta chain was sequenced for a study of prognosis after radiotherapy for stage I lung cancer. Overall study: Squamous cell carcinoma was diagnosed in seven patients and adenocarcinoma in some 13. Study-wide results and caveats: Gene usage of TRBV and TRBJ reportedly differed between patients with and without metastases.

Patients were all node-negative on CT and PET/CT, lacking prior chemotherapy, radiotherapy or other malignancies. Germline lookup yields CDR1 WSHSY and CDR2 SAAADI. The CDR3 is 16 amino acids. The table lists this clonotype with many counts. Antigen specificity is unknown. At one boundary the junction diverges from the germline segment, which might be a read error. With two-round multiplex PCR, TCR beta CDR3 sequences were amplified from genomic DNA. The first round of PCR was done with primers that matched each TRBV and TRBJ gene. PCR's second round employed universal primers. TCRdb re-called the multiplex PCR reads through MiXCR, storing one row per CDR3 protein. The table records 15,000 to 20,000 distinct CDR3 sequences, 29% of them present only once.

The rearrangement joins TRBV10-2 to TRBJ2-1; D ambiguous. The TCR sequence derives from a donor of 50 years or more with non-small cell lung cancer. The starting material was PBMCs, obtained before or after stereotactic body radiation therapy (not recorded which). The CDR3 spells CASSESRSSFYNEQLF. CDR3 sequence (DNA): TGCGCCAGCAGTGAGTCCAGGTCTAGTTTCTACAATGAGCAGCTCTTC.